The clone carrying this T cell receptor beta chain turned up a few times. Its target is not known. Time point reported: persistent/refractory GD, antithyroid drugs over 5 years with positive TRAb. RNA extracted from PBMCs served as the sequencing template. The patient group derived from an endocrinology department in Xi'an, China. The sample comes from a study of regulatory T cells in long-lasting Graves disease. Study in general: Over 5 years on antithyroid drugs plus positive TSH receptor antibodies marked Graves' disease as persistent. Findings and caveats of the study: Newly diagnosed Graves' patients had higher TCR diversity than persistent ones. Comparison showed that persistent patients shared more public clonotypes (about 2,700) than new patients (966).

According to the study, TCR beta libraries were built with iRepertoire HTBI primers and CDR3-region Arm-PCR. Each CDR3 protein is one row after TCRdb ran MiXCR on the multiplex PCR reads. Of about 470,000 distinct CDR3 sequences in the sample, roughly a fifth were seen once. This CDR3 has 15 residues. Trimming took 6 bases from V and 0 from J; bases not matched to a gene: 3. The germline V gene has CDR1 SGHTA and CDR2 FQGNSA. V is TRBV7-2 and J is TRBJ1-3; the match to TRBD1 covers 9 bases. The input for sequencing was peripheral blood mononuclear cells (PBMCs), taken when the disease was refractory, from a patient treated with antithyroid drugs. This clonotype was obtained from a female donor with Graves disease. The CDR3 sequence is CASSSTGGSGNTIYF. The DNA for the CDR3 is TGTGCCAGCAGTTCGACAGGGGGCTCTGGAAACACCATATATTTT.